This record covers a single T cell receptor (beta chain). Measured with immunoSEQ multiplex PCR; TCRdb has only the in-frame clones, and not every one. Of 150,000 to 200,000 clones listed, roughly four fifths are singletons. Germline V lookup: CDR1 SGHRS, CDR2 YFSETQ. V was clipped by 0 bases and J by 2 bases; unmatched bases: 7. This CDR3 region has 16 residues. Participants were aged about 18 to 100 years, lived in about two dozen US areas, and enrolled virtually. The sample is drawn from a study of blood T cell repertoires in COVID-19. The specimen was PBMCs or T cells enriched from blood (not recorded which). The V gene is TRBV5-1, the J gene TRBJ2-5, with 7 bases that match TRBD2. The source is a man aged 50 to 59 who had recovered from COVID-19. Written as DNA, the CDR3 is TGCGCCAGCAGCTTGGGGGGGGGTTGGGCGCAAGAGACCCAGTACTTC. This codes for CASSLGGGWAQETQYF. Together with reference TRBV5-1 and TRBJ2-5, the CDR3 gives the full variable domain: KAGVTQTPRYLIKTRGQQVTLSCSPISGHRSVSWYQQTPGQGLQFLFEYFSETQRNKGNFPGRFSGRQFSNSRSEMNVSTLELGDSALYLCASSLGGGWAQETQYFGPGTRLLVL.